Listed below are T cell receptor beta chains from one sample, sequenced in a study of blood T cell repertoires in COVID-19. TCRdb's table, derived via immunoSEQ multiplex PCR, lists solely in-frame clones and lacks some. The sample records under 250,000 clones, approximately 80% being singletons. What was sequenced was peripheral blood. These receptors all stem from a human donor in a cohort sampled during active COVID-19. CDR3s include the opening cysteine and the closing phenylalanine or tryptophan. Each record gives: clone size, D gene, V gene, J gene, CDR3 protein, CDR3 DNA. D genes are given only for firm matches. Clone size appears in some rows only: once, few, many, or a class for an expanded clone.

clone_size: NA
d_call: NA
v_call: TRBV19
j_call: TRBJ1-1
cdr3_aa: CASKLGPGSNTEAFF
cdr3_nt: TGTGCCAGTAAGTTAGGCCCGGGTTCGAACACTGAAGCTTTCTTT

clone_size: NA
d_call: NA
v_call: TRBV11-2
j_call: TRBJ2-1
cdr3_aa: CASSLVRGDYNEQFF
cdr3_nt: TGTGCCAGCAGCTTAGTCAGGGGTGACTACAATGAGCAGTTCTTC

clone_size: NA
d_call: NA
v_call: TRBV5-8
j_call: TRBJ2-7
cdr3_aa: CASSASGRKTSIREQYF
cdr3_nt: TGTGCCAGCAGCGCGAGCGGACGGAAAACTAGCATTCGCGAGCAGTACTTC

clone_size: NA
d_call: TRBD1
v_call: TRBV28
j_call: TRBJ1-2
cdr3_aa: CASNLDRDYGYTF
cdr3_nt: TGTGCCAGCAACCTGGACAGGGACTATGGCTACACCTTC

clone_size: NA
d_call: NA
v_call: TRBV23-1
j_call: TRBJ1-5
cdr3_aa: CASMRTVAQPQHF
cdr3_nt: TGCGCCAGCATGCGGACAGTGGCGCAGCCCCAGCATTTT

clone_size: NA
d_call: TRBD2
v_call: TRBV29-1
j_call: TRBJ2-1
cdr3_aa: CSVALQGLGHAGNEQFF
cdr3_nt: TGCAGCGTTGCGCTTCAAGGACTAGGACACGCGGGCAATGAGCAGTTCTTC

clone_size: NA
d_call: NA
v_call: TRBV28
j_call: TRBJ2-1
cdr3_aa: CASRPQGIYNEQFF
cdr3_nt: TGTGCCAGCAGACCTCAGGGGATCTACAATGAGCAGTTCTTC

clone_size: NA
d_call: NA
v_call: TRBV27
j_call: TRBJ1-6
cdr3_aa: CASRQWAGNSPLHF
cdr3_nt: TGTGCCAGCAGGCAGTGGGCCGGTAATTCACCCCTCCACTTT

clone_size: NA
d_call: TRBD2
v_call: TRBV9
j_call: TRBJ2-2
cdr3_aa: CASSVVSGIGELFF
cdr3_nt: TGTGCCAGCAGCGTAGTAAGCGGGATCGGGGAGCTGTTTTTT

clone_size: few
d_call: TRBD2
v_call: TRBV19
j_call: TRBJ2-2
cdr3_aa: CASRRGLNTGELFF
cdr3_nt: TGTGCCAGTAGGCGGGGGTTAAACACCGGGGAGCTGTTTTTT

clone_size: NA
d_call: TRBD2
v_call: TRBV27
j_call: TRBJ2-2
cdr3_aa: CASREWGTSRNTGELFF
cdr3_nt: TGTGCCAGCAGGGAGTGGGGGACTAGCAGGAACACCGGGGAGCTGTTTTTT

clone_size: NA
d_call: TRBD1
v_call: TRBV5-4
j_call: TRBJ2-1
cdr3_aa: CASSGWDRGTRNEQFF
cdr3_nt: TGTGCCAGCAGCGGGTGGGACAGGGGGACACGGAATGAGCAGTTCTTC

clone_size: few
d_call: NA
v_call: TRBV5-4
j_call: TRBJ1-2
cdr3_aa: CASTPHGGSGYTF
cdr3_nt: TGTGCCAGCACCCCCCACGGGGGTTCGGGCTACACCTTC

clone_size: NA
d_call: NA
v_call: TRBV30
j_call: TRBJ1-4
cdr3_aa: CAWSPGFSEKLFF
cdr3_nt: TGTGCCTGGAGTCCAGGGTTTAGTGAAAAACTGTTTTTT

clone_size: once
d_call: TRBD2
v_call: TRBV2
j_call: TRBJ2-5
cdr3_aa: CASSETGLGGTQYF
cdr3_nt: TGTGCCAGCAGTGAGACGGGACTAGGAGGGACCCAGTACTTC

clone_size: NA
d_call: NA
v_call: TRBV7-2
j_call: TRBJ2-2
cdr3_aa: CASSPNSGVNTGELFF
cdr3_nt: TGTGCCAGCAGCCCAAATAGCGGAGTGAACACCGGGGAGCTGTTTTTT

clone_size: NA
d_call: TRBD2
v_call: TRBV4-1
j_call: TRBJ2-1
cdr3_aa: CASSQVVGTSGYNEQFF
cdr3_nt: TGCGCCAGCAGCCAAGTAGTAGGGACTAGCGGATACAATGAGCAGTTCTTC

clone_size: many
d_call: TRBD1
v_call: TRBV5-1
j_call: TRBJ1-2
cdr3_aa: CASSVTGGDGYTF
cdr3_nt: TGCGCCAGCAGCGTAACAGGGGGCGACGGCTACACCTTC

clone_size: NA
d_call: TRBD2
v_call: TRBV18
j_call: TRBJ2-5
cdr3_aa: CASSPDGTSGAWETQYF
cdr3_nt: TGTGCCAGCTCACCAGATGGGACTAGCGGGGCCTGGGAGACCCAGTACTTC

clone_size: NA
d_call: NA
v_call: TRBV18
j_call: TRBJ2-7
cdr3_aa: CASSPAGDRAYEQYF
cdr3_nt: TGTGCCAGCTCACCGGCGGGCGACCGAGCCTACGAGCAGTACTTC

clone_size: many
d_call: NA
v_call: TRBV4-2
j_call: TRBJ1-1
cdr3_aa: CASSRQGGTQPEAFF
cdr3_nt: TGTGCCAGCAGCCGGCAGGGTGGCACCCAACCTGAAGCTTTCTTT

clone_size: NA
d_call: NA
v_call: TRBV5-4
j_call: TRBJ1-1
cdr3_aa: CASSLKTSTEAFF
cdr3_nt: TGTGCCAGCAGCTTGAAGACAAGCACTGAAGCTTTCTTT

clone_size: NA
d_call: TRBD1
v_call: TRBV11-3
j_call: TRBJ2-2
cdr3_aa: CASSPDRANTGELFF
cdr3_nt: TGTGCCAGCAGCCCCGACAGGGCCAACACCGGGGAGCTGTTTTTT

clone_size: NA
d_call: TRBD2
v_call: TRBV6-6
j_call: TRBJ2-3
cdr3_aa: CASSRLGGDSSTDTQYF
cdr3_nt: TGTGCCAGCAGTCGCCTGGGAGGGGACTCTAGCACAGATACGCAGTATTTT

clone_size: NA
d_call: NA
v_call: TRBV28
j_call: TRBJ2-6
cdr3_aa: CASRSGANVLTF
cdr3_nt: TGTGCCAGCCGCTCTGGGGCCAACGTCCTGACTTTC

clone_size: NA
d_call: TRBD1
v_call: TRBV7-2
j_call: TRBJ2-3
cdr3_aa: CASSGRTGGTDTQYF
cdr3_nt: TGTGCCAGCAGCGGACGGACAGGGGGGACAGATACGCAGTATTTT

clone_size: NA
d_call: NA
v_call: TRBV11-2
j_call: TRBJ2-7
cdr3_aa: CASSSERRGVPYEQYF
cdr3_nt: TGTGCCAGCAGCTCCGAAAGGCGGGGTGTCCCCTACGAGCAGTACTTC

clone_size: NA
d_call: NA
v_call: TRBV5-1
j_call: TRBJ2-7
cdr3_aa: CASSIFRDDYEQYF
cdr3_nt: TGCGCCAGCAGCATCTTCAGGGATGACTACGAGCAGTACTTC

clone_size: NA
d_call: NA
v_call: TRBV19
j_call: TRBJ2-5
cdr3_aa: CASSLVYQETQYF
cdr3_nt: TGTGCCAGTAGTCTTGTGTACCAAGAGACCCAGTACTTC

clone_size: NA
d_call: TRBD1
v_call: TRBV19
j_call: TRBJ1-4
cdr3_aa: CASRRQGSVEKLFF
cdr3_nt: TGTGCCAGTAGGCGACAGGGGAGCGTGGAAAAACTGTTTTTT

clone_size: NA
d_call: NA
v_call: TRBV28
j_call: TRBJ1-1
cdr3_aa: CASLEVNTEAFF
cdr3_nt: TGTGCCAGTCTTGAGGTGAACACTGAAGCTTTCTTT

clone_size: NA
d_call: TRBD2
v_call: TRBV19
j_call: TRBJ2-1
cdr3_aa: CASSLGTSGFYNEQFF
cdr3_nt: TGTGCCAGTAGTTTGGGGACTAGCGGGTTTTACAATGAGCAGTTCTTC

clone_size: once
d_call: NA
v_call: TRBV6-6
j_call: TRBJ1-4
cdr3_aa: CASSNVGGAYEKLFF
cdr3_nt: TGTGCCAGCAGTAATGTGGGGGGAGCCTATGAAAAACTGTTTTTT

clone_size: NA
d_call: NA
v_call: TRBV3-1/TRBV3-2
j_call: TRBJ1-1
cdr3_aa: CASSQFGSEGTEAFF
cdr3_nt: TGTGCCAGCAGCCAATTCGGGAGTGAAGGCACTGAAGCTTTCTTT

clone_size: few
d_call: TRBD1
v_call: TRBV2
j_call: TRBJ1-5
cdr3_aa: CASKETGVILQPQHF
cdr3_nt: TGTGCCAGCAAGGAGACAGGGGTGATTTTGCAGCCCCAGCATTTT

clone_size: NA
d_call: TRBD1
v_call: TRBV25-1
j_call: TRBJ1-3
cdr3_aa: CASSEPGQGNTIYF
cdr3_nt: TGTGCCAGCAGTGAACCGGGACAGGGAAACACCATATATTTT

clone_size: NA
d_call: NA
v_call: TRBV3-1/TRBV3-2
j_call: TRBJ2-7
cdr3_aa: CASSQGLGAYEQYF
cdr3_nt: TGTGCCAGCAGCCAAGGGCTCGGAGCCTACGAGCAGTACTTC

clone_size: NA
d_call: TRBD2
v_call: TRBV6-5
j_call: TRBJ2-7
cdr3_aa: CASFERTSGPIEQYF
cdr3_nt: TGTGCCAGCTTCGAAAGGACTAGCGGTCCCATCGAGCAGTACTTC

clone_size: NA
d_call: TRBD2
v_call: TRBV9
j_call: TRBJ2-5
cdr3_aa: CASSGGRGQETQYF
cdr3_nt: TGTGCCAGCAGCGGAGGGCGGGGGCAAGAGACCCAGTACTTC

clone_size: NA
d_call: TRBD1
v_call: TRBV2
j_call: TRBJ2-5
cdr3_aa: CASRLQGAEGETQYF
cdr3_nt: TGTGCCAGCAGACTCCAGGGGGCTGAAGGGGAGACCCAGTACTTC

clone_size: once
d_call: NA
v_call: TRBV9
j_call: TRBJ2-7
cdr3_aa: CASSGTLSYEQYF
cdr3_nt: TGTGCCAGCAGCGGGACACTTTCCTACGAGCAGTACTTC